The 4 T cell receptor beta chains listed next were all sequenced from one sample in a study of blood T cell repertoires in COVID-19. The method was immunoSEQ multiplex PCR; TCRdb's version includes in-frame clones alone and lacks a portion of them. The sample lists some 200,000 clones; approximately 86% were seen once. Source material: PBMCs or T cells enriched from blood (not recorded which). The receptors come from a woman aged 25 to 39 who had recovered from COVID-19.

The chain couples TRBV7-9 to TRBJ1-3; TRBD1 matches at 7 bases. The CDR3 extends over 14 amino acids. The V gene end was trimmed by 3 bases and the J gene end by 5 bases; junction bases not matched to a gene: 4. CDR1 is SEHNR, CDR2 FQNEAQ, per germline (reference sequence). The chain's CDR3 is CASSLTGTRNTIYF. The CDR3, as DNA: TGTGCCAGCAGCTTGACAGGGACCCGAAACACCATATATTTT.

This rearrangement joins TRBV5-1 to TRBJ2-7; the match to TRBD1 covers 8 bases. With 4 bases clipped from V and 5 bases from J, the junction kept 8 bases outside the gene matches. The CDR3 has 14 amino acids. Germline V lookup: CDR1 SGHRS, CDR2 YFSETQ. DNA of the CDR3: TGCGCCAGCAGCCCCGACGAGGACAGGGACGAGCAGTACTTC. Translated: CASSPDEDRDEQYF.

This chain uses TRBV4-3 with TRBJ1-1, with 7 positions matching TRBD1. The CDR3 is 15 residues long. V gave up 2 bases and J gave up 0 bases; unmatched junction bases: 3. CDR1 is LGHNA, CDR2 YSLEER, per germline. Here the CDR3 reads CASSQQQGMNTEAFF. The CDR3 DNA reads TGCGCCAGCAGCCAACAACAGGGGATGAACACTGAAGCTTTCTTT.

J is TRBJ2-1 and V is TRBV11-1, with 7 positions matching TRBD1. The germline V gene encodes CDR1 SGHAT and CDR2 FQDESV (reference sequence). CDR3 size: 14 residues. The trim removed 2 bases at V and 7 bases at J, leaving 5 bases unmatched. DNA for the CDR3: TGTGCCAGCAGCTTACGGGACAGAAGAAATGAGCAGTTCTTC. Residues: CASSLRDRRNEQFF. Together with reference TRBV11-1 and TRBJ2-1, the CDR3 gives the full variable domain: EAEVAQSPRYKITEKSQAVAFWCDPISGHATLYWYRQILGQGPELLVQFQDESVVDDSQLPKDRFSAERLKGVDSTLKIQPAELGDSAMYLCASSLRDRRNEQFFGPGTRLTVL.